The T cell receptor beta chain described here comes from a study of Ad26.COV2.S vaccination and SARS-CoV-2 variants. Study information: By the intramuscular route, Ad26.COV2.S was given once, or twice 56 days apart.

V was pared by 6 bases and J by 3 bases, with 5 bases of the junction left unmatched. Germline assignment: CDR1 LNHDA and CDR2 SQIVND (reference sequence). CDR3 length: 14 amino acids. This clone was detected only once. Clones were sequenced by immunoSEQ multiplex PCR, and TCRdb holds only the in-frame ones, with some missing. Of 350,000 to 500,000 clones listed, roughly 87% are singletons. Documented treatment: 15 to 20 received Ad26.COV2.S at low or high dose, single or two shots; 5 received placebo; per-sample allocation not given. Samples came from day 63 after the first vaccine or placebo injection.

This TCR derives from a person between 18 and 65 years old who received the Ad26.COV2.S COVID-19 vaccine or a placebo. V is TRBV19 and J is TRBJ1-5, with TRBD1 matching over 7 bases. The sample here was peripheral blood, taken in a trial of Ad26.COV2.S vaccine versus placebo. The CDR3 DNA reads as TGTGCCAGTAGAGACAGGGCCCTCAATCAGCCCCAGCATTTT. It specifies CASRDRALNQPQHF.